This passage covers 12 T cell receptor beta chains from one sample sequenced in a study of blood T cells in healthy people across ages (dated by TCRdb to the mid-2010s). Library generation was performed with 5' RACE. The reads were generated on an Illumina HiSeq 2500. A second PCR of about 7 to 12 cycles was run with a J-beta primer mix and a sample-barcoded 5' primer. TCRdb redid the processing of the public reads, applying fastp at Q25 and MiXCR, and retained in-frame beta chains. Each CDR3 protein appears once, grouped with its most common genes and DNA. The sample includes over 1,500,000 distinct CDR3 sequences, with less than 50% observed a single time. Over 2% of the sample is taken by the ten largest. What was sequenced was blood. The receptor source for this set is a middle-aged woman in good health.

V is TRBV20-1 and J is TRBJ2-1; 10 positions match TRBD2. The ends lost 2 bases at V and 6 bases at J; junction bases unmatched: 13. In germline, CDR1 is DFQATT, CDR2 SNEGSKA (reference sequence). The CDR3 length is 17 residues. The CDR3 nucleotides are TGCAGTGCTAGACCCCCTAGCGGGGGAAACCTACGCAATGAGCAGTTCTTC. The encoded protein is CSARPPSGGNLRNEQFF.

This clonotype has more than one count but fewer than ten. The chain combines TRBV25-1 with TRBJ2-1; 7 bases align to TRBD2. V gave up 0 bases and J gave up 3 bases; unmatched junction bases: 5. Per the germline V gene, CDR1 is MGHDK and CDR2 is SYGVNS. The CDR3 loop spans 16 amino acids. CDR3 coding DNA: TGTGCCAGCAGTGAATATCAGGCGGGGGACTACAATGAGCAGTTCTTC. This encodes CASSEYQAGDYNEQFF.

This chain uses TRBV20-1 with TRBJ1-4; 9 positions match TRBD1. The V segment lost 4 bases and the J segment 10 bases; nucleotides outside the gene matches: 4. CDR1 DFQATT and CDR2 SNEGSKA come from the germline V gene (reference sequence). The CDR3 has 12 amino acids. The DNA for the CDR3 is TGCAGTGCTAAGACAGGGGGTGGAAAACTGTTTTTT. This sequence encodes CSAKTGGGKLFF.

J is TRBJ1-5 and V is TRBV28; D is uncertain. With 6 bases removed from V and 1 base from J, the gap between germline ends came to 10 bases. Germline CDR1 reads MDHEN; CDR2 reads SYDVKM. This CDR3 is built from 14 residues. The CDR3 protein is CASRTVPSNQPQHF. The CDR3 DNA is TGTGCCAGCAGGACGGTACCCAGCAATCAGCCCCAGCATTTT.

This clonotype showed up just a few times. This chain uses TRBV20-1 with TRBJ2-4; tentatively, D is TRBD2 (7 bases). This CDR3 has 16 amino acids. Germline CDR1 reads DFQATT; CDR2 reads SNEGSKA (reference sequence). V was cut by 4 bases and J by 0 bases, with 16 bases left in between. The chain's CDR3 is CSATEGRGVAKNIQYF. Here the CDR3 DNA reads TGCAGTGCTACCGAGGGGAGGGGGGTAGCCAAAAACATTCAGTACTTC.

The count of this clonotype is one. V usage is TRBV7-9 and J usage is TRBJ2-1, with 7 bases matching TRBD1. V shed 4 bases, J shed 13 bases, and the junction held 16 bases outside the gene matches. This CDR3 spans 15 amino acids. The germline V gene has CDR1 SEHNR and CDR2 FQNEAQ (reference sequence). The CDR3 region is CASSSGQASQETQFF. CDR3 nucleotide sequence: TGTGCCAGCAGCTCCGGACAGGCCAGTCAAGAGACCCAGTTCTTC.

This clonotype came up a few times. The V gene is TRBV10-2, the J gene TRBJ2-7; 11 bases line up with TRBD1. Near its end, the DNA agrees better with TRBJ2-5, so the J call may be wrong. CDR1 WSHSY and CDR2 SAAADI come from the germline V gene. The CDR3 consists of 16 residues. For the CDR3, the DNA is TGCGCCAGCAGTGAATATCGGACAGGGGGCGCAGAGACCCAGTACTTC. As protein: CASSEYRTGGAETQYF.

The rearrangement uses TRBV11-2 and TRBJ2-5; D might be TRBD1 (6 bases). CDR1 is SGHAT, CDR2 FQNNGV, per germline. V was trimmed by 5 bases and J by 5 bases, leaving 15 bases between them. There are 14 residues in the CDR3. The CDR3 nucleotides are TGTGCCAGCAGCCTCGAACAGGGATTCGAGACCCAGTACTTC. It codes for CASSLEQGFETQYF.

V usage is TRBV7-2 and J usage is TRBJ2-2, with TRBD2 matching 9 bases. The CDR3 contains 17 residues. Per the germline V gene, CDR1 is SGHTA and CDR2 is FQGNSA. J lost 7 bases, V lost 3 bases, and 12 bases had no gene match. The CDR3 loop reads CASSFSSLRGGGGELFF. CDR3 in DNA: TGTGCCAGCAGCTTTTCTAGTCTGCGGGGGGGCGGCGGGGAGCTGTTTTTT.

The gene calls are TRBV2 and TRBJ1-2, with D possibly being TRBD1 (6 bases). The germline CDR1 and CDR2 sequences are SNHLY and FYNNEI. CDR3 length equals 12 residues. The ends were cut back, 9 bases at V and 4 bases at J, with 12 bases in the middle. DNA for the CDR3: TGTGCCAGGACGGGGGCCAGCTATGGCTACACCTTC. The encoded protein is CARTGASYGYTF. The variable domain in full, completed from reference TRBV2 and TRBJ1-2, reads EPEVTQTPSHQVTQMGQEVILRCVPISNHLYFYWYRQILGQKVEFLVSFYNNEISEKSEIFDDQFSVERPDGSNFTLKIRSTKLEDSAMYFCARTGASYGYTFGSGTRLTVV.

This clonotype was seen a few times. V is TRBV7-9 and J is TRBJ2-7; D is uncertain. CDR3 length: 14 residues. Germline CDR1 reads SEHNR; CDR2 reads FQNEAQ (reference sequence). V lost 5 bases to trimming and J lost 2 bases, with 13 bases between them. The CDR3 DNA follows: TGTGCCAGCAGCCTCCCCATGGGCACCTACGAGCAGTACTTC. Translated, it gives CASSLPMGTYEQYF.

This clonotype was observed once. A much larger clonotype is one base distant, so this may be a read error. V usage is TRBV4-3 and J usage is TRBJ2-7; D might be TRBD2 (5 bases). CDR1 and CDR2 (germline): LGHNA, YSLEER. The CDR3 has 13 amino acids. CDR3 sequence reads: CASNQDMGDEQYF. The DNA of the CDR3 is TGCGCCAGCAACCAAGACATGGGAGACGAGCAGTACTTC.